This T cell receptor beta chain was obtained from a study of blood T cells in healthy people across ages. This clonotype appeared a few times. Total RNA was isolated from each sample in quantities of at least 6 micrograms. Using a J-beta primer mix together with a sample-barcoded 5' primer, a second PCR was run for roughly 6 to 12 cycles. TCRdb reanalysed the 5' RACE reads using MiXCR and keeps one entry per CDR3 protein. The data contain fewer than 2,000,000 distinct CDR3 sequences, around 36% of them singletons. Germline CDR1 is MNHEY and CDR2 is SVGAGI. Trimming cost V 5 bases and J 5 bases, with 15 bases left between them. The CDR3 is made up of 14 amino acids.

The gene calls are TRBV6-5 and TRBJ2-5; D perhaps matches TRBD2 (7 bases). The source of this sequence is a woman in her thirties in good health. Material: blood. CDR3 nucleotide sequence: TGTGCCAGCAGTCCGTGGGGGGGCCGCGAGACCCAGTACTTC. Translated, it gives CASSPWGGRETQYF.